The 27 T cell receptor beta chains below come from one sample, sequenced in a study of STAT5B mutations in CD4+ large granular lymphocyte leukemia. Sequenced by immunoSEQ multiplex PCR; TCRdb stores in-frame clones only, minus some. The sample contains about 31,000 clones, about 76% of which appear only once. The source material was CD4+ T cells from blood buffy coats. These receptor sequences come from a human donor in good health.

The CDR3 protein is CASSSDSYSPLHF. In DNA, the CDR3 is TGTGCCAGCAGCTCGGACAGTTATTCACCCCTCCACTTT. The chain is built from TRBV7-9 and TRBJ1-6; a possible D gene is TRBD1 (6 bases). The germline V gene has CDR1 SEHNR and CDR2 FQNEAQ (reference sequence). The CDR3 consists of 13 residues. V lost 4 bases and J 8 bases, leaving 9 bases between the germline ends.

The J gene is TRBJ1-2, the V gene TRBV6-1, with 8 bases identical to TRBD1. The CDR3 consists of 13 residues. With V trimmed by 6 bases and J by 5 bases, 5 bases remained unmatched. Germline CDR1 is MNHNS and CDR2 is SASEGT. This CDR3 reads CASRPDRDYGYTF. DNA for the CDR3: TGTGCCAGCAGACCGGACAGGGATTATGGCTACACCTTC.

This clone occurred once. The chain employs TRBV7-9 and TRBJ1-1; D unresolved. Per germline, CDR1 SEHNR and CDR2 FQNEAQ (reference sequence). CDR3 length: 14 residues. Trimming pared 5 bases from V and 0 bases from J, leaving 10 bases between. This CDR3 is CASSPSYLNTEAFF. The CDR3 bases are TGTGCCAGCAGCCCAAGCTACCTGAACACTGAAGCTTTCTTT.

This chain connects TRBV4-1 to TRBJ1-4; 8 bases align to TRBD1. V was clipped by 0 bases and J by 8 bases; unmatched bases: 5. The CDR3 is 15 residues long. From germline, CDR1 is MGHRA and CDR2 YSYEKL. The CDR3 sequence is CASSQDGQGGEKLFF. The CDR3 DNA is TGCGCCAGCAGCCAAGATGGACAGGGCGGGGAAAAACTGTTTTTT.

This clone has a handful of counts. The CDR3 DNA sequence: TGCGCCAGCAGCACTCAAGCAAGCGTCAATGAGCAGTTCTTC. This translates into CASSTQASVNEQFF. The genes are TRBV5-1 and TRBJ2-1, with D hard to call. V gave up 4 bases and J gave up 6 bases, with 14 bases separating them. CDR1 is SGHRS, CDR2 YFSETQ, per germline. The CDR3 totals 14 residues.

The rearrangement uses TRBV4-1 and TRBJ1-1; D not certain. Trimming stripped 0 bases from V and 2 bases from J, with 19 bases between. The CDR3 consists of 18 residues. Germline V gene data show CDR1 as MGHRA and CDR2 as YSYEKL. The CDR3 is CASSQDRDPRRGNTEAFF. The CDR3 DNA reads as TGCGCCAGCAGCCAAGATCGGGATCCCCGACGGGGAAACACTGAAGCTTTCTTT.

The CDR3 here is CASSLDRPSSGNTIYF. CDR3 nucleotide sequence: TGCGCCAGCAGCTTGGACAGGCCGAGCTCTGGAAACACCATATATTTT. The genes are TRBV5-1 and TRBJ1-3; tentative D call: TRBD1 (5 bases). The CDR3 loop spans 16 amino acids. V was cut by 0 bases and J by 0 bases, with 10 bases left in between. The germline V gene has CDR1 SGHRS and CDR2 YFSETQ.

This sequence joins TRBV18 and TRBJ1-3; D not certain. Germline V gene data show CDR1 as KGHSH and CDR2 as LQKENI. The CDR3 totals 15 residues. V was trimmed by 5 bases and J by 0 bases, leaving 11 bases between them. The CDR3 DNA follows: TGTGCCAGCTCAGCTAGTTTTGGCTCTGGAAACACCATATATTTT. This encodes CASSASFGSGNTIYF.

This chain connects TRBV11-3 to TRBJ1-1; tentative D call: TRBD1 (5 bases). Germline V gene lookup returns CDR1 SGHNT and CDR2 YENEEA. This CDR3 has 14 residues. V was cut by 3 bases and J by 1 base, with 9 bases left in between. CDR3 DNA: TGTGCCAGCAGCTTCGCAGGGTGGAACACTGAAGCTTTCTTT. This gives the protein CASSFAGWNTEAFF. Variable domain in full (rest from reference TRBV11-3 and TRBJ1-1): EAGVVQSPRYKIIEKKQPVAFWCNPISGHNTLYWYLQNLGQGPELLIRYENEEAVDDSQLPKDRFSAERLKGVDSTLKIQPAELGDSAVYLCASSFAGWNTEAFFGQGTRLTVV.

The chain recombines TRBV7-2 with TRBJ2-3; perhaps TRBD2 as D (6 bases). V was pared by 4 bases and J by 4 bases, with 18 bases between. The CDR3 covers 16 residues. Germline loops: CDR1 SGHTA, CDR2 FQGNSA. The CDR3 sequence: CASSSRDLGGPDTQYF. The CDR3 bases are TGTGCCAGCAGCTCCCGGGACTTGGGCGGCCCAGATACGCAGTATTTT.

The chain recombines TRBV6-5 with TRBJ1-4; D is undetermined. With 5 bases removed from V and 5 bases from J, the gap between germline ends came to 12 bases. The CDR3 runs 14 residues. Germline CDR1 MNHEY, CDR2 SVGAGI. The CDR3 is CASSPRRSNEKLFF. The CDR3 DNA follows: TGTGCCAGCAGTCCCCGCAGGTCGAATGAAAAACTGTTTTTT.

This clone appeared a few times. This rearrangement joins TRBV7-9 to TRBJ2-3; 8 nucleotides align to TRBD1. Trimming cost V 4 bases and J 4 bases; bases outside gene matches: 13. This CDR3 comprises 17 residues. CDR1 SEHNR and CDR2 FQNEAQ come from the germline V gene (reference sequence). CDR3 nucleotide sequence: TGTGCCAGCAGCTCAAGAGGTGGTCAGGGGGCGTCAGATACGCAGTATTTT. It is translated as CASSSRGGQGASDTQYF.

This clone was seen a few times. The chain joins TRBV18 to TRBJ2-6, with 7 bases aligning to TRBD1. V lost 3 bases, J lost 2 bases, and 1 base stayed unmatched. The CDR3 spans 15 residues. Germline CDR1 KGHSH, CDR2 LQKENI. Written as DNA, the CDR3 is TGTGCCAGCTCACCCGACAGGGCTGGGGCCAACGTCCTGACTTTC. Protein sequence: CASSPDRAGANVLTF.

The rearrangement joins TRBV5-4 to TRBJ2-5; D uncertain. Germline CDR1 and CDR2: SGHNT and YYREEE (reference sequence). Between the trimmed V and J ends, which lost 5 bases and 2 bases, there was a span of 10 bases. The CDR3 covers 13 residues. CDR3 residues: CASSPMVQETQYF. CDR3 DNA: TGTGCCAGCAGTCCTATGGTACAAGAGACCCAGTACTTC.

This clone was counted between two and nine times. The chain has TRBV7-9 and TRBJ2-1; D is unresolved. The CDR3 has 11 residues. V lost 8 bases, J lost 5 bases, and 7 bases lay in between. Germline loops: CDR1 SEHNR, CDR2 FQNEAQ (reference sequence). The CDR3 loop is CASSTHNEQFF. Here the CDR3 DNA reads TGTGCCAGCTCGACCCACAATGAGCAGTTCTTC.

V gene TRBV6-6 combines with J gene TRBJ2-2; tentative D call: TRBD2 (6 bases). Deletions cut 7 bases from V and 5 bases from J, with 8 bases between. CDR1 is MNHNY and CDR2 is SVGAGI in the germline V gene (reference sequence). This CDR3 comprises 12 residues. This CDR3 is CASTRETGELFF. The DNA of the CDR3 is TGTGCCAGCACCCGGGAGACCGGGGAGCTGTTTTTT.

CDR3 DNA: TGTGCCAGTGCGAGGGACAGGGACCAAGAGACCCAGTACTTC. As protein: CASARDRDQETQYF. The V gene is TRBV19, the J gene TRBJ2-5; 9 bases are shared with TRBD1. V dropped 8 bases and J dropped 0; count of bases not matched to a gene: 4. The CDR3 runs 14 residues. Looked up from germline, CDR1 is LNHDA and CDR2 is SQIVND (reference sequence).

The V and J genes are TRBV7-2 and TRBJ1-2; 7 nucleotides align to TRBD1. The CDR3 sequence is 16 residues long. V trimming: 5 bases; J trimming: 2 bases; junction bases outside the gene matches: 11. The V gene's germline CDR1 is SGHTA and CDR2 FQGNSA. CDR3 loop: CASSAVLTGTNYGYTF. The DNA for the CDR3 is TGTGCCAGCAGCGCCGTTTTGACAGGGACCAACTATGGCTACACCTTC.

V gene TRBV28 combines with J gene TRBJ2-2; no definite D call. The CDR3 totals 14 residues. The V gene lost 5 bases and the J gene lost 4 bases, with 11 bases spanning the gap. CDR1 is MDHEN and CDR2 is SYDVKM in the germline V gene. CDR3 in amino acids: CASSNNLRTGELFF. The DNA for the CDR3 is TGTGCCAGCAGTAACAACCTCCGCACCGGGGAGCTGTTTTTT.

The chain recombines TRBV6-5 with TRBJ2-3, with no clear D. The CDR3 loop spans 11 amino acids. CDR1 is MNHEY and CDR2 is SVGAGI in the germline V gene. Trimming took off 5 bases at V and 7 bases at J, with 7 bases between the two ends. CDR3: CASSDRYTQYF. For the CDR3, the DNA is TGTGCCAGCAGTGATCGGTATACGCAGTATTTT.

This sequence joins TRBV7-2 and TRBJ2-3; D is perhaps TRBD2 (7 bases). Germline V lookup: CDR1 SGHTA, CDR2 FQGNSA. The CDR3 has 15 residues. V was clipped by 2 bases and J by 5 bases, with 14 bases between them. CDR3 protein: CASSLWGGPGDTQYF. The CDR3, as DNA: TGTGCCAGCAGCTTATGGGGGGGGCCTGGAGATACGCAGTATTTT.

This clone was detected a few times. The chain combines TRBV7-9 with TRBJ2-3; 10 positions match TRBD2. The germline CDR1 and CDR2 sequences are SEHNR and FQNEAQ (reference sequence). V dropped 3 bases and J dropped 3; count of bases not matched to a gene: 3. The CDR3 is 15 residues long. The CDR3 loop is CASSLASGGTDTQYF. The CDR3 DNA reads TGTGCCAGCAGCTTGGCTAGCGGGGGAACAGATACGCAGTATTTT.

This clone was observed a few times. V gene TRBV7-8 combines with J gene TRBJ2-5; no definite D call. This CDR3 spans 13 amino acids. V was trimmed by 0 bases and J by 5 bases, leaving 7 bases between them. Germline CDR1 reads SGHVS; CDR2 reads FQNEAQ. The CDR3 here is CASSLASKETQYF. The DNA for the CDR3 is TGTGCCAGCAGCTTAGCTAGTAAGGAGACCCAGTACTTC.

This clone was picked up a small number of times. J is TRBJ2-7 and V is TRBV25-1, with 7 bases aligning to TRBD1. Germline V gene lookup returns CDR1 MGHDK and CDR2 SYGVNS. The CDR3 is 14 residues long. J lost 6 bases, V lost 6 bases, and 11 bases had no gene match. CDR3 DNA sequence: TGTGCCAGCAGCCGCGACAGGGAAGCGAGCGAGCAGTACTTC. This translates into CASSRDREASEQYF.

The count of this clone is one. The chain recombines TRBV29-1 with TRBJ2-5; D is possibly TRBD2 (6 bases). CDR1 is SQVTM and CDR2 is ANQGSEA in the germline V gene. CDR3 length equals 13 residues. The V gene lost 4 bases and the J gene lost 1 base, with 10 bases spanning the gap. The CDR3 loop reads CSVVVGGQETQYF. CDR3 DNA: TGCAGCGTTGTGGTCGGGGGCCAAGAGACCCAGTACTTC.

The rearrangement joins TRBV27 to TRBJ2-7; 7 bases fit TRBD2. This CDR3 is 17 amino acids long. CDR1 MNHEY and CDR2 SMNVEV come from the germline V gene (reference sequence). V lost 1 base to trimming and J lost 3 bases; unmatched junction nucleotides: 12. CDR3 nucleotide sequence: TGTGCCAGCAGTTTATTGGGGGGGAGGCAGCAGAACTACGAGCAGTACTTC. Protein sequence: CASSLLGGRQQNYEQYF.

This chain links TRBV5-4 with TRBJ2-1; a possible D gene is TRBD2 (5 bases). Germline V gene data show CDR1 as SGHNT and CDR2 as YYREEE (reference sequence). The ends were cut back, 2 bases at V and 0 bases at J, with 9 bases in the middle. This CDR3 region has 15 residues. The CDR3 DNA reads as TGTGCCAGCAGCTTCGGACTTACCTCCTACAATGAGCAGTTCTTC. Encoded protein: CASSFGLTSYNEQFF. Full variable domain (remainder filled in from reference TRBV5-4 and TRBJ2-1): ETGVTQSPTHLIKTRGQQVTLRCSSQSGHNTVSWYQQALGQGPQFIFQYYREEENGRGNFPPRFSGLQFPNYSSELNVNALELDDSALYLCASSFGLTSYNEQFFGPGTRLTVL.